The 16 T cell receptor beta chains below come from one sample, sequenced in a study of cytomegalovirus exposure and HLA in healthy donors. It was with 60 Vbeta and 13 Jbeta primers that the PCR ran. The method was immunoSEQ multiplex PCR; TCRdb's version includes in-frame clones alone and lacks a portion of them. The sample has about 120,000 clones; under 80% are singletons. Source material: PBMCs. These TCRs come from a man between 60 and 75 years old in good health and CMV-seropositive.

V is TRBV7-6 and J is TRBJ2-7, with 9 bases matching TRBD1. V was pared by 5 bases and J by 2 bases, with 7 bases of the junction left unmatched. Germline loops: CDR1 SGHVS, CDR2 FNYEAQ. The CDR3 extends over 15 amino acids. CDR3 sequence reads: CASSDTGTGTYEQYF. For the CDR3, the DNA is TGTGCCAGCAGCGATACCGGGACAGGGACCTACGAGCAGTACTTC.

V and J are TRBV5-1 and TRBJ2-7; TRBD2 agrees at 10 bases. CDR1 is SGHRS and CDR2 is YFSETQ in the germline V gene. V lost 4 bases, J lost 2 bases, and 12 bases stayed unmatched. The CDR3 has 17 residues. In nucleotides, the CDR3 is TGCGCCAGCAGCGAACGACCCTCTAGCGGGAGTCCCTACGAGCAGTACTTC. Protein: CASSERPSSGSPYEQYF. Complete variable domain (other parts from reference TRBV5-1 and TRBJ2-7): KAGVTQTPRYLIKTRGQQVTLSCSPISGHRSVSWYQQTPGQGLQFLFEYFSETQRNKGNFPGRFSGRQFSNSRSEMNVSTLELGDSALYLCASSERPSSGSPYEQYFGPGTRLTVT.

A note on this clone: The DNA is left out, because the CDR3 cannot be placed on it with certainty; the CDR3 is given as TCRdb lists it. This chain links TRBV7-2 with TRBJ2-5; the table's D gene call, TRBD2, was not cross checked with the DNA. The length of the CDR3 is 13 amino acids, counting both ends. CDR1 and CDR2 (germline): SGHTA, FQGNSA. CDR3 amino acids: CASSTSTRETQYF.

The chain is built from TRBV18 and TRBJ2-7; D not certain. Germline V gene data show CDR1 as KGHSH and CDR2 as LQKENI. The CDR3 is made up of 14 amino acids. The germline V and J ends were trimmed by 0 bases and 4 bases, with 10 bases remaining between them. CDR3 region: CASSPPGLRYEQYF. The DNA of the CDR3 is TGTGCCAGCTCACCACCTGGGCTTCGGTACGAGCAGTACTTC. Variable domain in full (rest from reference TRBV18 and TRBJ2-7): NAGVMQNPRHLVRRRGQEARLRCSPMKGHSHVYWYRQLPEEGLKFMVYLQKENIIDESGMPKERFSAEFPKEGPSILRIQQVVRGDSAAYFCASSPPGLRYEQYFGPGTRLTVT.

CDR3 in DNA: TGTGCCAGCAGTCCCCGGGACAGGGCTCTAGTACCTCTCCACTTT. Its translation: CASSPRDRALVPLHF. V gene TRBV27 combines with J gene TRBJ1-6; 9 nucleotides align to TRBD1. V lost 5 bases, J lost 16 bases, and 15 bases stayed unmatched. This CDR3 region has 15 residues. Germline CDR1 is MNHEY and CDR2 is SMNVEV (reference sequence).

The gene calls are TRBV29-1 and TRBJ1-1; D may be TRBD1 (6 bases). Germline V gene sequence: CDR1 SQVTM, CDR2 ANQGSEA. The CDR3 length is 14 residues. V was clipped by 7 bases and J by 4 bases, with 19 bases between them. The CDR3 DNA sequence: TGCAGCGCGGTACGGGGGGCGGATGGCACTGAAGCTTTCTTT. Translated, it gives CSAVRGADGTEAFF.

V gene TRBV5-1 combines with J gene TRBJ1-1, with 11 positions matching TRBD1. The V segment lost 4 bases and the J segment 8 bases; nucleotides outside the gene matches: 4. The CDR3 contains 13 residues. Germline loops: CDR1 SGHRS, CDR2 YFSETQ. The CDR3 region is CASSGQGAGEAFF. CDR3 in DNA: TGCGCCAGCAGCGGACAGGGGGCAGGCGAAGCTTTCTTT.

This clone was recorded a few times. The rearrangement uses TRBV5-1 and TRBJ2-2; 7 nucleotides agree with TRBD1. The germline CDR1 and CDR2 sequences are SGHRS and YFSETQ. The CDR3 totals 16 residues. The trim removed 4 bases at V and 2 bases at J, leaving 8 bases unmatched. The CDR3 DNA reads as TGCGCCAGCAGCCGCCTTGGACAGGAAAACACCGGGGAGCTGTTTTTT. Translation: CASSRLGQENTGELFF.

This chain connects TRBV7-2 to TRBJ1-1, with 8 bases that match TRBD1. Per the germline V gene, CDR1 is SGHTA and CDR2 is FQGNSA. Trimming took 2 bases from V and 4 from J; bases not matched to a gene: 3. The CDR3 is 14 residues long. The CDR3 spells CASSLQTGVTEAFF. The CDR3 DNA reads TGTGCCAGCAGCTTACAGACAGGGGTCACTGAAGCTTTCTTT. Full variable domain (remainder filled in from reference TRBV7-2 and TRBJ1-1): GAGVSQSPSNKVTEKGKDVELRCDPISGHTALYWYRQSLGQGLEFLIYFQGNSAPDKSGLPSDRFSAERTGGSVSTLTIQRTQQEDSAVYLCASSLQTGVTEAFFGQGTRLTVV.

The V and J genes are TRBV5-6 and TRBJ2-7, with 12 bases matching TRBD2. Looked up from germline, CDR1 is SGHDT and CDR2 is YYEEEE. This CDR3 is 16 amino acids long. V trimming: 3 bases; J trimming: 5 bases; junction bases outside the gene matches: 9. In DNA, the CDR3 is TGTGCCAGCAGCTCAATATGGACTAGCGGGGAACACGAGCAGTACTTC. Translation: CASSSIWTSGEHEQYF.

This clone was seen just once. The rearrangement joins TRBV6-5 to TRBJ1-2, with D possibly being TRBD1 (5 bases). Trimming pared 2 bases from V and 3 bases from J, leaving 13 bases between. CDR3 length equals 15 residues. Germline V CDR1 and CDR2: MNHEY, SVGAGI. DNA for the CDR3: TGTGCCAGCAGTTACCGGTCAGGGATTGACTATGGCTACACCTTC. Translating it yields CASSYRSGIDYGYTF.

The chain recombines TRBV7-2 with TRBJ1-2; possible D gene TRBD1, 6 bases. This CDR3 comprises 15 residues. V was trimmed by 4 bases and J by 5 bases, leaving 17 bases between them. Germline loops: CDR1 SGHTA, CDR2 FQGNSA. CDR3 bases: TGTGCCAGCAGCTCCTTACAGGGATTAACTTATGGCTACACCTTC. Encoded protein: CASSSLQGLTYGYTF.

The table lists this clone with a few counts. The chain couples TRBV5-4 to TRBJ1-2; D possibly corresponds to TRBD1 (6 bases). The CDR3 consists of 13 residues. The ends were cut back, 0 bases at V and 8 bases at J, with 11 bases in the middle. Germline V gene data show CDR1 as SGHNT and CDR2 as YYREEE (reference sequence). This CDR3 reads CASSLDRVIGYTF. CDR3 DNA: TGTGCCAGCAGCTTGGACAGGGTAATCGGCTACACCTTC.

CDR3 in DNA: TGTGCTAGTGGTTTGGTCAGGGGGGCAAATGGCTACACCTTC. This encodes CASGLVRGANGYTF. The chain uses TRBV12-5 and TRBJ1-2; TRBD1 aligns across 7 bases. Germline V gene data show CDR1 as LGHNT and CDR2 as FRNRAP. The ends lost 0 bases at V and 6 bases at J; junction bases unmatched: 4. This CDR3 contains 14 residues.

CDR3: CASSSQRGADYTQYF. The CDR3 coding sequence is TGTGCCAGCAGCTCACAGCGGGGGGCAGACTATACGCAGTATTTT. V gene TRBV7-8 combines with J gene TRBJ2-3; the match to TRBD2 covers 9 bases. Trimming removed 4 bases from V and 7 bases from J; junction bases left unmatched: 9. CDR1 SGHVS and CDR2 FQNEAQ come from the germline V gene. The CDR3 sequence is 15 residues long.

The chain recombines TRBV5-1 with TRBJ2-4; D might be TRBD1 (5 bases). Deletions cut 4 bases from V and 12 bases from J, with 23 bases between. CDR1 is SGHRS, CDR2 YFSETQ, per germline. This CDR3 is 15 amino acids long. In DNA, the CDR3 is TGCGCCAGCAGCCCTAGGACCCCTCAGGTCGACAGTCAGTACTTC. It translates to CASSPRTPQVDSQYF.